This paragraph reports one TCR beta chain. Its specificity is not known. The donors were members of the validation cohort comprising about 130 subjects, separate from the approximately 670-subject first cohort. The source of the sample is a study of cytomegalovirus exposure and HLA in healthy donors. Study observations and caveats: Reported results showed that the classifier diagnosed cytomegalovirus status with high specificity and sensitivity.

Method: immunoSEQ multiplex PCR; TCRdb's copy keeps in-frame clones and lacks some. The data contain some 88,000 clones, around 96% of them seen just once; the ten biggest clones take up 0.6% to 0.85%. The CDR3 has 16 amino acids. Germline values: CDR1 SGHRS, CDR2 YFSETQ. V gave up 2 bases and J gave up 3 bases; unmatched junction bases: 11. The sequence was obtained from a man between 18 and 35 years old in good health and CMV-seronegative. The sequencing sample was made of PBMCs. V usage is TRBV5-1 and J usage is TRBJ2-7, with 7 bases matching TRBD2. In DNA, the CDR3 is TGCGCCAGCAGCTTCTTAGGCGGGAGTAAGTTCTACGAGCAGTACTTC. It specifies CASSFLGGSKFYEQYF.